Listed here are 6 T cell receptor beta chains from one sample, sequenced in a study of T cell repertoires in aging, cancer and after chemotherapy. Amplification of TCR beta used genomic DNA extracted from peripheral blood. Multiplex touch-down PCR with TRB-A/B primers amplified rearranged V-D-J TRB sequences. TCRdb reprocessed the multiplex PCR reads via MiXCR and lists one record per CDR3 protein. The sample yields some 6,700 distinct CDR3 sequences, around 33% seen once. The sample taken for sequencing was blood. The receptor source for this set is a human donor in good health.

This clonotype was observed once. An end of the junction does not agree with germline; a read error may underlie this. J is TRBJ2-6 and V is TRBV5-6, with D perhaps matching TRBD1 (6 bases). This CDR3 region has 15 residues. The V gene's germline CDR1 is SGHDT and CDR2 YYEEEE. CDR3 protein: CASSPQGTGANVLTF. The CDR3, as DNA: TGCGCCAGCAGCCCACAGGGCACTGGGGCCAACGTCCTGACTTTC.

Remarks on this clonotype: A read error may produce the germline difference seen at one junction end. This chain connects TRBV6-2 or TRBV6-3 to TRBJ2-5, with 9 bases matching TRBD2. The CDR3 is 15 amino acids. Germline V gene sequence: CDR1 MNHEY, CDR2 SVGEGT. In DNA, the CDR3 is TGTGCCAACAGTTCGGGTAGCGGGGGCCAAGAGACCCAGTACTTC. Protein product: CANSSGSGGQETQYF.

This clonotype was seen only a few times. The V gene is TRBV18, the J gene TRBJ2-5, with 7 bases that match TRBD2. Germline V gene data show CDR1 as KGHSH and CDR2 as LQKENI. The CDR3 extends over 16 amino acids. Trimming cost V 4 bases and J 1 base; bases outside gene matches: 9. The CDR3 region is CASSLRGSGPQETQYF. DNA for the CDR3: TGTGCCAGCTCACTCCGGGGTAGCGGGCCCCAAGAGACCCAGTACTTC.

Turning to this clonotype: One end of the junction fails to match germline, which may point to a read error. This sequence joins TRBV5-6 and TRBJ1-1; no reliable D call. The J call is doubtful: the DNA matches TRBJ1-6 better. Germline lookup yields CDR1 SGHDT and CDR2 YYEEEE. The CDR3 sequence is 14 residues long. The CDR3 nucleotides are TGCGCCAGCAGCTTGGACGGGGATAGGTCACCCCTCCACTTT. Translating gives CASSLDGDRSPLHF.

In its sample, this clonotype was seen once. The chain recombines TRBV20-1 with TRBJ2-2; a weak D match, TRBD1 (5 bases). Trimming took off 5 bases at V and 1 base at J, with 11 bases between the two ends. This CDR3 is 14 amino acids long. Looked up from germline, CDR1 is DFQATT and CDR2 is SNEGSKA (reference sequence). This CDR3 is CSAGFTGNTGELFF. The CDR3 DNA reads TGCAGTGCTGGCTTTACAGGGAACACCGGGGAGCTGTTTTTT.

The chain links TRBV5-1 to TRBJ2-7; D remains ambiguous. V lost 4 bases, J lost 1 base, and 12 bases lay in between. Germline CDR1 and CDR2: SGHRS and YFSETQ. The length of the CDR3 is 14 residues. The CDR3 coding sequence is TGCGCCAGCAGCCCGTTGGGGAATTCCTACGAGCAGTACTTC. Protein: CASSPLGNSYEQYF.